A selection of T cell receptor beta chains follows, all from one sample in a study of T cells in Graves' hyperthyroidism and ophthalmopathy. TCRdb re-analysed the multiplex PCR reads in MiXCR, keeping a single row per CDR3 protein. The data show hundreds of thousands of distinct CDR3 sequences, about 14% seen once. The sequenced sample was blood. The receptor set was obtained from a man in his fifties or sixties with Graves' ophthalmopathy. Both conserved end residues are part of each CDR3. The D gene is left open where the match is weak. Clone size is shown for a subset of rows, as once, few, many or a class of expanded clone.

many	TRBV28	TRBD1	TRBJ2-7	CASSDRGLYEQYF	TGTGCCAGCAGTGACAGGGGGCTCTACGAGCAGTACTTC
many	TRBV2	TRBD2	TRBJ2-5	CASRSFPGTSVRETQYF	TGTGCCAGCAGGAGTTTCCCCGGGACTAGCGTAAGAGAGACCCAGTACTTC
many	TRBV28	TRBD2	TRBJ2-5	CASRPGSGRASGSLAETQYF	TGTGCCAGCAGGCCCGGTTCGGGGAGGGCTAGCGGGAGCCTCGCCGAGACCCAGTACTTC
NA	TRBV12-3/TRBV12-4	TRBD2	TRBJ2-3	CASSSGLADLTDTQYF	TGTGCCAGCAGTTCGGGACTAGCGGACCTCACAGATACGCAGTATTTT
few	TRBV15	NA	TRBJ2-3	CATRGWDVDTQYF	TGTGCCACCAGGGGGTGGGATGTAGATACGCAGTATTTT
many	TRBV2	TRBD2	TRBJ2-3	CASSGLAGARDTQYF	TGTGCCAGCAGCGGACTAGCGGGAGCAAGAGATACGCAGTATTTT
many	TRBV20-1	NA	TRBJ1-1	CSARDTGGNTEAFF	TGCAGTGCTAGAGATACCGGAGGGAACACTGAAGCTTTCTTT
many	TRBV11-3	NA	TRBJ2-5	CASSSGQMGAETQYF	TGTGCCAGCAGCTCGGGACAAATGGGGGCAGAGACCCAGTACTTC
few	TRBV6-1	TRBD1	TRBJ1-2	CASMRGQNYGYTF	TGTGCCAGCATGAGGGGGCAAAACTATGGCTACACCTTC
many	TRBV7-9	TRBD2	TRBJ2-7	CASSRGLAGGFDEQYF	TGTGCCAGCAGCCGCGGACTAGCGGGAGGTTTTGACGAGCAGTACTTC
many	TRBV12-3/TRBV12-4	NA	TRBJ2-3	CASSSRQGTQYF	TGTGCCAGCAGTTCCCGCCAGGGTACGCAGTATTTT
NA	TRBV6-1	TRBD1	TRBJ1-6	CASSALFGTGGNNSPLHF	TGTGCCAGCAGTGCCTTATTTGGGACAGGGGGGAATAATTCACCCCTCCACTTT
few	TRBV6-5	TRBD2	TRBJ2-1	CASSYILAGGYNEQFF	TGTGCCAGCAGTTACATACTAGCGGGAGGGTACAATGAGCAGTTCTTC
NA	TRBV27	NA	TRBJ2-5	CASSSSQYF	TGTGCCAGCAGCTCCTCCCAGTACTTC
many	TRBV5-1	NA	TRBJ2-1	CASSLVDGSYNEQFF	TGCGCCAGCAGCTTGGTGGACGGGAGCTACAATGAGCAGTTCTTC
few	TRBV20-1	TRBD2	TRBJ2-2	CSASSTSGTIGELFF	TGCAGTGCTAGTTCTACTAGCGGGACTATCGGGGAGCTGTTTTTT
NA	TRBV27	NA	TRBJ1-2	CASSLGGVGYGYTF	TGTGCCAGCAGTTTAGGGGGCGTCGGCTATGGCTACACCTTC
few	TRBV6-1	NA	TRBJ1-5	CASSEDRWGHF	TGTGCCAGCAGTGAAGATAGGTGGGGGCATTTT
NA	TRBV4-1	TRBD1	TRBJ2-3	CASSPGTVDDTQYF	TGCGCCAGCAGCCCTGGGACAGTGGATGATACGCAGTATTTT
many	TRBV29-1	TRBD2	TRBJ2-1	CSVKRWGLAPSSYNEQFF	TGCAGCGTTAAAAGGTGGGGACTAGCTCCTAGCTCCTACAATGAGCAGTTCTTC
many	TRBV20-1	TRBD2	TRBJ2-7	CSALGTSGRASEQYF	TGCAGTGCTCTTGGGACTAGCGGGAGGGCCAGCGAGCAGTACTTC
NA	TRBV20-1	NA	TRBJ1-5	CSATSQKSNQPQHF	TGCAGTGCAACATCCCAGAAGAGCAATCAGCCCCAGCATTTT
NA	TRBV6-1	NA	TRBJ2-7	CASSPQGRSSYEQYF	TGTGCCAGCAGCCCACAGGGCAGGAGCTCCTACGAGCAGTACTTC
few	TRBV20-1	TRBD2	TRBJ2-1	CSASTLGLAGGGQFF	TGCAGTGCTTCAACCCTCGGCCTAGCGGGAGGGGGGCAGTTCTTC
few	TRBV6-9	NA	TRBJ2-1	CASSYGAMSYNEQFF	TGTGCCAGCAGTTATGGAGCGATGTCGTACAATGAGCAGTTCTTC
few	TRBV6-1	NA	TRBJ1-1	CASKGAVGPEAFF	TGTGCCAGCAAGGGAGCCGTGGGGCCTGAAGCTTTCTTT
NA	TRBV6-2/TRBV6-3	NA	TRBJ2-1	CASRSDIHNEQFF	TGTGCCAGCAGATCCGACATTCACAATGAGCAGTTCTTC
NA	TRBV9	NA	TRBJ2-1	CASSAKGADNEQFF	TGTGCCAGCAGCGCGAAGGGAGCGGACAATGAGCAGTTCTTC
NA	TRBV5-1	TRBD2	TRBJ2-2	CASSKQTSGLTPGELFF	TGCGCCAGCAGCAAGCAAACTAGCGGTTTAACCCCCGGGGAGCTGTTTTTT
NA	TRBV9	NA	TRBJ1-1	CASSPREWTEAFF	TGTGCCAGCAGCCCACGAGAGTGGACTGAAGCTTTCTTT
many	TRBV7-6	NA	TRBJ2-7	CASSRDIPGQFYEQYF	TGTGCCAGCAGCCGAGACATTCCCGGACAGTTCTACGAGCAGTACTTC
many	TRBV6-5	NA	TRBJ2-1	CASSYSQGSYNEQFF	TGTGCCAGCAGTTACTCGCAGGGATCCTACAATGAGCAGTTCTTC
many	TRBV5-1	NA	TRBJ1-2	CASSLEGSGYTF	TGCGCCAGCAGCTTGGAGGGGAGTGGCTACACCTTC
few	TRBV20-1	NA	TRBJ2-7	CSAYRALRVGNYEQYF	TGCAGTGCCTACCGGGCTCTACGGGTCGGTAACTACGAGCAGTACTTC
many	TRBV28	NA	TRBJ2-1	CASSPVGGTSPRNEQFF	TGTGCCAGCAGTCCCGTAGGGGGGACTTCGCCTAGGAATGAGCAGTTCTTC
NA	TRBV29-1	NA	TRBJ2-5	CSVDSGAEETQYF	TGCAGCGTTGACTCGGGGGCCGAAGAGACCCAGTACTTC
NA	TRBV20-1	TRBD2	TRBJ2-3	CSARAPRGLAGGPSTDTQYF	TGCAGTGCTAGAGCGCCCCGAGGGCTAGCGGGAGGCCCTAGCACAGATACGCAGTATTTT
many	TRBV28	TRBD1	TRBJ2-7	CASRTAGTGYSEQYF	TGTGCCAGCAGAACCGCCGGGACAGGGTATTCCGAGCAGTACTTC
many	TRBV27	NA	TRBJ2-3	CASSARSVSTDTQYF	TGTGCCAGCAGTGCAAGGAGCGTCTCCACAGATACGCAGTATTTT
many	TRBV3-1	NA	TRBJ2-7	CASSRGGGYEQYF	TGTGCCAGCAGCCGAGGAGGGGGCTACGAGCAGTACTTC
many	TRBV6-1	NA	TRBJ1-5	CASSAGWKSQHF	TGTGCCAGCAGTGCGGGCTGGAAGTCCCAGCATTTT
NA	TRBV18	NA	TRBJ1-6	CASSSDRRNSPLHF	TGTGCCAGCTCATCCGACAGAAGGAATTCACCCCTCCACTTT
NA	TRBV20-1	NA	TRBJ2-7	CSAQYRGFYEQYF	TGCAGTGCCCAATACCGAGGGTTCTACGAGCAGTACTTC
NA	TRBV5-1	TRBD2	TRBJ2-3	CASSYVAGPSTDTQYF	TGCGCCAGCAGCTACGTAGCGGGTCCAAGCACAGATACGCAGTATTTT
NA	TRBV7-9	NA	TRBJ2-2	CASRDGAGELFF	TGTGCCAGCAGAGACGGGGCGGGGGAGCTGTTTTTT
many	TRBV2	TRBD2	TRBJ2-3	CASLTVGTSGTDTQYF	TGTGCCAGCTTGACTGTTGGGACTAGCGGGACAGATACGCAGTATTTT
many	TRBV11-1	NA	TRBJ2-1	CASSLMAGDDNEQFF	TGTGCCAGCAGCTTAATGGCAGGGGACGACAATGAGCAGTTCTTC
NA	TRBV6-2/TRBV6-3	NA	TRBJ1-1	CASRGGGAGNTEAFF	TGTGCCAGCAGGGGTGGTGGGGCAGGGAACACTGAAGCTTTCTTT
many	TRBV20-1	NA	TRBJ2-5	CSAVRGLMGGETQYF	TGCAGTGCGGTTCGGGGGCTTATGGGCGGAGAGACCCAGTACTTC